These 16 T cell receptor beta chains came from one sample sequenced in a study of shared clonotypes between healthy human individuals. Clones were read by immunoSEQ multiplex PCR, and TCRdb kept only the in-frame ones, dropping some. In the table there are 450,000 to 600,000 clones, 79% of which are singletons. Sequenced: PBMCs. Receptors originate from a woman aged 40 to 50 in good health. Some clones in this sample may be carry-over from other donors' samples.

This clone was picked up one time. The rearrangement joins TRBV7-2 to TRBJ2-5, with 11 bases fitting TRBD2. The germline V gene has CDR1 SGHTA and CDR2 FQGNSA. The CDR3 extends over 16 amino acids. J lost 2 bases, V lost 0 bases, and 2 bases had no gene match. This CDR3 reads CASSLAGTSGQETQYF. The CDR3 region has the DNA TGTGCCAGCAGCTTAGCCGGGACTAGCGGACAAGAGACCCAGTACTTC.

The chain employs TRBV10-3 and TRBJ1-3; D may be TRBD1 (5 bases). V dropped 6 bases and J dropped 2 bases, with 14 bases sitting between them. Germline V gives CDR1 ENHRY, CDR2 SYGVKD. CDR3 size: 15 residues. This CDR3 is CAISLGRGAGNTIYF. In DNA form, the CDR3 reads TGTGCCATCAGCCTAGGACGGGGGGCTGGAAACACCATATATTTT.

CDR3 protein: CASSPLREQPFSGYTF. CDR3 sequence (DNA): TGTGCCAGCTCACCACTCCGGGAGCAGCCGTTTAGCGGCTACACCTTC. This chain connects TRBV18 to TRBJ1-2; D gene unclear. Germline loops: CDR1 KGHSH, CDR2 LQKENI. V was trimmed by 1 base and J by 8 bases, leaving 20 bases between them. This CDR3 has 16 amino acids.

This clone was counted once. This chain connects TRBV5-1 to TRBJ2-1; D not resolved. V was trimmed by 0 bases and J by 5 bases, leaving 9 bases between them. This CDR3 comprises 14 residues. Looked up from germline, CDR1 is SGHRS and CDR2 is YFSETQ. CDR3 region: CASSLGSQNNEQFF. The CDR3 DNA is TGCGCCAGCAGCTTGGGATCACAGAACAATGAGCAGTTCTTC. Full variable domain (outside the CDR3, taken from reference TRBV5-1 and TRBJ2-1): KAGVTQTPRYLIKTRGQQVTLSCSPISGHRSVSWYQQTPGQGLQFLFEYFSETQRNKGNFPGRFSGRQFSNSRSEMNVSTLELGDSALYLCASSLGSQNNEQFFGPGTRLTVL.

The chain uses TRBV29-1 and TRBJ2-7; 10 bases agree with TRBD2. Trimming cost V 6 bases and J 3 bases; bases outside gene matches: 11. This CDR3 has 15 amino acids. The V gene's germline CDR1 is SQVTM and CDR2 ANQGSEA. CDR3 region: CSVQRRLAGFYEQYF. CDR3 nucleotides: TGCAGCGTCCAAAGACGACTAGCGGGCTTCTACGAGCAGTACTTC.

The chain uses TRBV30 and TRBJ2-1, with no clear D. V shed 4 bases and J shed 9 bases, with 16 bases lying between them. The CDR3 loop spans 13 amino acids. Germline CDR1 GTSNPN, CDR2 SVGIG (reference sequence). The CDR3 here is CAWMGSILGEQFF. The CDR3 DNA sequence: TGTGCCTGGATGGGCTCTATCCTAGGTGAGCAGTTCTTC.

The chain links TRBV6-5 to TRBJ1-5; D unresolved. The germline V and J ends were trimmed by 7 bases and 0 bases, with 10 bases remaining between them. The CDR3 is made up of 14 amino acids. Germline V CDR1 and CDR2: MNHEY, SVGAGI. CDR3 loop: CASTTINSNQPQHF. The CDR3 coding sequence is TGTGCCAGCACTACTATTAATAGCAATCAGCCCCAGCATTTT.

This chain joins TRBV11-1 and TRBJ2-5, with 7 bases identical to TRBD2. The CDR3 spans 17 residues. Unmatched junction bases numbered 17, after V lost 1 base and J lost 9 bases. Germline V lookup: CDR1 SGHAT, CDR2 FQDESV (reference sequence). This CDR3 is CASSLDLRSGWQVAQYF. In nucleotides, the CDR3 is TGTGCCAGCAGCTTAGATCTGCGTAGCGGGTGGCAGGTGGCCCAGTACTTC. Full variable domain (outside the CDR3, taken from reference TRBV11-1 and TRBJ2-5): EAEVAQSPRYKITEKSQAVAFWCDPISGHATLYWYRQILGQGPELLVQFQDESVVDDSQLPKDRFSAERLKGVDSTLKIQPAELGDSAMYLCASSLDLRSGWQVAQYFGPGTRLLVL.

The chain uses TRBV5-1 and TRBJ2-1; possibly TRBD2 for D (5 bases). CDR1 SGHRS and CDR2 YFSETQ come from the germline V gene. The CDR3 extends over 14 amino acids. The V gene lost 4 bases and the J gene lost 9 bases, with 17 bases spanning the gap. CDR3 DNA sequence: TGCGCCAGCAGCCAAGGGTTGGGAGTTGGTGAGCAGTTCTTC. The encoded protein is CASSQGLGVGEQFF.

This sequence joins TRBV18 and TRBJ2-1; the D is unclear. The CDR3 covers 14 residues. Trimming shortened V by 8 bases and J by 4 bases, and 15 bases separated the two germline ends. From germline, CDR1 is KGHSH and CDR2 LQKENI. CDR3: CASQLEAWYNEQFF. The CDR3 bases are TGTGCCAGCCAGCTGGAAGCTTGGTACAATGAGCAGTTCTTC.

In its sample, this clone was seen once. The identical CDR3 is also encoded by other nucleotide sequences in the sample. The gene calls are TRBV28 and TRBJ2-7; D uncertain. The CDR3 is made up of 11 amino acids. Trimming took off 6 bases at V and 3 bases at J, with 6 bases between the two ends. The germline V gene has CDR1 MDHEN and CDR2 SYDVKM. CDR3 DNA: TGTGCCAGCAGAAGATTCTACGAGCAGTACTTC. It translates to CASRRFYEQYF.

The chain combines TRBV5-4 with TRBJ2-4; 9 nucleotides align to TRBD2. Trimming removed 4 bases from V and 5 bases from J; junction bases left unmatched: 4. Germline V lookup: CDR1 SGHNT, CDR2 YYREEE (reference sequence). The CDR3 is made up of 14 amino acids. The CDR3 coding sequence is TGTGCCAGCAGCGTAAGACTAGCGGAAAACATTCAGTACTTC. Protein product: CASSVRLAENIQYF.

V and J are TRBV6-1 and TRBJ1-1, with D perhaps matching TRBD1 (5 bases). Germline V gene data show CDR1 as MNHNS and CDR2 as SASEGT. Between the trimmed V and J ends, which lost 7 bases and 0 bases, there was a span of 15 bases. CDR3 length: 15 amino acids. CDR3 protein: CASTDRGGVNTEAFF. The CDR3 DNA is TGTGCCAGCACCGATAGGGGCGGAGTGAACACTGAAGCTTTCTTT.

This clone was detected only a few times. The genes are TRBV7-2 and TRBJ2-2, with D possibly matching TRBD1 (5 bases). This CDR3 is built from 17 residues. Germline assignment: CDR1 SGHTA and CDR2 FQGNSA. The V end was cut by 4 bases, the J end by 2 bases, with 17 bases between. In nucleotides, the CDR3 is TGTGCCAGCAGCTCCCCCTGGGGCCTGCAAAACACCGGGGAGCTGTTTTTT. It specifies CASSSPWGLQNTGELFF.

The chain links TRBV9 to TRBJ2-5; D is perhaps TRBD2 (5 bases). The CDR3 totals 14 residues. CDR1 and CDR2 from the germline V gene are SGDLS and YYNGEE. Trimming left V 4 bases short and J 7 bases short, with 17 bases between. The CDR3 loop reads CASSPRSGSGTQYF. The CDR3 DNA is TGTGCCAGCAGCCCCCGCTCTGGGAGTGGGACCCAGTACTTC.

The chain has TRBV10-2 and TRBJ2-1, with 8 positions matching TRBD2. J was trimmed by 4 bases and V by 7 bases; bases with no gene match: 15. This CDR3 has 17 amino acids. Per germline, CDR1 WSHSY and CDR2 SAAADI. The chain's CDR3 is CASKGLSGAGAYNEQFF. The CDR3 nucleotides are TGCGCCAGCAAAGGACTTAGCGGGGCGGGGGCTTACAATGAGCAGTTCTTC.